This T cell receptor beta chain was identified during a study of vaccination effects on CD4 cells after COVID-19. Overall study: It was a median of 72 days after the second dose that post-vaccine samples were obtained. Whole-study findings and limits: Early timepoints after infection were absent, and convalescent patients were few in the study.

This clone came up a few times. Its antigen is as yet unknown. Antigen-specific CD4+ T cells expanded by the ViraFEST assay with viral peptide pools were then sequenced. Isolating CD4+ T cells followed about 11 days of culture. Participants each got two BNT162b2 or mRNA-1273 vaccine doses. Vaccinees lacked prior SARS-CoV-2 infection and tested negative for nucleocapsid antibodies. In culture with 10 IU/ml IL-2 and roughly 10 ug/ml peptides, PBMC were grown at a few million per well. Germline CDR1 and CDR2: SEHNR and FQNEAQ (reference sequence). This CDR3 contains 14 residues. J lost 2 bases, V lost 6 bases, and 4 bases had no gene match. Generated by immunoSEQ multiplex PCR, the TCRdb table keeps only in-frame clones and is missing some. The sample shows 55,000 to 70,000 clones, roughly 79% of them seen only once.

This rearrangement joins TRBV7-9 to TRBJ1-5; TRBD1 matches 7 bases. Sequencing was performed on CD4+ T cells from PBMCs cultured with HCoV-OC43 spike peptides, taken after COVID-19 vaccination. Subset noted: HCoV-OC43 spike overlapping peptide pool stimulation. This clonotype was sampled from a human donor who received a COVID-19 vaccine. The chain's CDR3 is CASSWGTGNQPQHF. CDR3 DNA sequence: TGTGCCAGCAGTTGGGGGACAGGCAATCAGCCCCAGCATTTT. The whole variable domain, filled in from reference TRBV7-9 and TRBJ1-5, reads DTGVSQNPRHKITKRGQNVTFRCDPISEHNRLYWYRQTLGQGPEFLTYFQNEAQLEKSRLLSDRFSAERPKGSFSTLEIQRTEQGDSAMYLCASSWGTGNQPQHFGDGTRLSIL.